This record covers a single TCR beta chain. Its specificity is unknown. Germline-derived CDR1 and CDR2 are LGHNA and YNFKEQ. Trimming took 0 bases from V and 4 from J, leaving 22 bases between them. CDR3 length equals 20 residues. This sample was included in a study of T cell responses to AZD1222 COVID-19 vaccine. Findings and limits, study-wide: A mostly white British donor set with more females was recruited, and clonal diversity was possibly underestimated.

TCRdb keeps only in-frame clones here, not all; method: immunoSEQ multiplex PCR. The sample has some 150,000 clones; roughly nine tenths are singletons. The chain carries TRBV4-2 and TRBJ2-6; TRBD1 is a possible D gene (7 bases). The specimen was peripheral blood, collected on day 0 of AZD1222 vaccination. The receptor was derived from an adult in good health. The DNA for the CDR3 is TGTGCCAGCAGCCAAGAGGCAGGGGGACTCCAGTCTTCCGGGGCCAACGTCCTGACTTTC. Translating gives CASSQEAGGLQSSGANVLTF.